These 6 T cell receptor beta chains share one sample of origin, sequenced in a study of spatial heterogeneity in lung cancer. TCRdb used MiXCR to reprocess the 5' RACE reads, holding one entry per CDR3 protein. The table shows about 10,000 distinct CDR3 sequences, with approximately 49% occurring only once. Time point indicated: sample taken at primary tumor resection. Their specific antigens are unknown. Points from the study as a whole: One measure, the expanded intratumoral alpha and beta TCR count, tracked tumor mutation counts.

The specimen was lung tumor tissue, collected at surgery. Receptors were obtained from a female donor with early-stage non-small cell lung cancer.

This clonotype appeared a few times. The chain couples TRBV5-1 to TRBJ1-1; TRBD1 matches 9 bases. The CDR3 runs 14 residues. V shed 4 bases, J shed 3 bases, and the junction held 4 bases outside the gene matches. From germline, CDR1 is SGHRS and CDR2 YFSETQ. CDR3: CASSPRQGDTEAFF. The CDR3 bases are TGCGCCAGCAGCCCTAGACAGGGGGACACTGAAGCTTTCTTT.

J is TRBJ2-2 and V is TRBV12-3 or TRBV12-4; 13 bases agree with TRBD2. The CDR3 totals 15 residues. The trim removed 6 bases at V and 9 bases at J, leaving 7 bases unmatched. The CDR3 reads CASRKGTSGAWELFF. The CDR3, as DNA: TGTGCCAGCAGGAAGGGGACTAGCGGGGCCTGGGAGCTGTTTTTT.

The V call is TRBV20-1, the J call TRBJ2-1; TRBD2 might be the D (6 bases). V was trimmed by 3 bases and J by 7 bases, leaving 16 bases between them. This CDR3 is 14 amino acids long. Germline CDR1 DFQATT, CDR2 SNEGSKA (reference sequence). The CDR3 spells CSASGLQEINEQFF. DNA for the CDR3: TGCAGTGCTAGTGGACTACAAGAAATAAATGAGCAGTTCTTC.

V usage is TRBV5-1 and J usage is TRBJ2-7; no definite D call. The CDR3 loop spans 14 amino acids. Germline CDR1 SGHRS, CDR2 YFSETQ. V lost 0 bases to trimming and J lost 1 base, with 8 bases between them. CDR3 bases: TGCGCCAGCAGCTTGGCGGGCGGTTCCTACGAGCAGTACTTC. It yields the protein CASSLAGGSYEQYF.

The chain links TRBV11-1 to TRBJ2-3, with D possibly TRBD1 on 6 matching bases. CDR1 and CDR2 (germline): SGHAT, FQDESV (reference sequence). V shed 2 bases and J shed 7 bases, with 19 bases lying between them. The CDR3 is made up of 16 amino acids. This CDR3 reads CASSLYSGARGYTQYF. The CDR3 DNA is TGTGCCAGCAGCTTATATTCAGGGGCGAGGGGTTATACGCAGTATTTT. The complete variable domain, with remaining parts taken from reference TRBV11-1 and TRBJ2-3, reads EAEVAQSPRYKITEKSQAVAFWCDPISGHATLYWYRQILGQGPELLVQFQDESVVDDSQLPKDRFSAERLKGVDSTLKIQPAELGDSAMYLCASSLYSGARGYTQYFGPGTRLTVL.

This clonotype was seen only a few times. Germline and junction disagree at one end, which may indicate a read error. V usage is TRBV29-1 and J usage is TRBJ2-3, with D possibly matching TRBD1 (6 bases). This CDR3 is built from 14 residues. Looked up from germline, CDR1 is SQVTM and CDR2 is ANQGSEA. Here the CDR3 DNA reads TGCAGCGTCTTCCGGGACATGAGCACGGATACGCAGTATTTT. Its protein product is CSVFRDMSTDTQYF.